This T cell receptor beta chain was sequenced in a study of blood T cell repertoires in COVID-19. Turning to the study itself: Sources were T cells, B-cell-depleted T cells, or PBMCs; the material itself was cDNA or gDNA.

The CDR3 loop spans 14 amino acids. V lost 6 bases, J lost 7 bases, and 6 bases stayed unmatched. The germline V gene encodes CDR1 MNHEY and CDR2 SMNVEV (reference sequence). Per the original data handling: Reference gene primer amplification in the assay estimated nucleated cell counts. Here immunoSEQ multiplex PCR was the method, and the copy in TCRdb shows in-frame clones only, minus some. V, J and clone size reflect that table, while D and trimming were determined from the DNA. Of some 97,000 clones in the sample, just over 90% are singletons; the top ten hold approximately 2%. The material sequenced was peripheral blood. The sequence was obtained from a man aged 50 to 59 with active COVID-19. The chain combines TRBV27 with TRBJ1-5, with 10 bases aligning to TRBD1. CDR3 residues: CASSRTGGFQPQHF. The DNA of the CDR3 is TGTGCCAGCAGCCGGACAGGGGGTTTCCAGCCCCAGCATTTT.